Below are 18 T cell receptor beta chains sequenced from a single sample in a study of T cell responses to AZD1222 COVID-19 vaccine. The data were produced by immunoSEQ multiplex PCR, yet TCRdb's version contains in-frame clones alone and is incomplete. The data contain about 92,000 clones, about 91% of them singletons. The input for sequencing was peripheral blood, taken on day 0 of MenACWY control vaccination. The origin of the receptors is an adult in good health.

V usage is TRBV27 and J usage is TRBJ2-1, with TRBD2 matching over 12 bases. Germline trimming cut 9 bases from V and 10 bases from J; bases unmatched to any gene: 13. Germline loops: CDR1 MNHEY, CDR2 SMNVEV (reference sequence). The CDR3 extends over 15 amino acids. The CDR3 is CASLRASGGAGEQFF. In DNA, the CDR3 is TGTGCCAGTTTAAGGGCTAGCGGGGGGGCTGGAGAGCAGTTCTTC.

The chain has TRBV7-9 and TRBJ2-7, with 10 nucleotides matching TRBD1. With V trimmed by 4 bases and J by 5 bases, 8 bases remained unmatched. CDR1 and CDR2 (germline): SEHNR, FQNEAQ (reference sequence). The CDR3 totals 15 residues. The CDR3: CASSYPGTGDHEQYF. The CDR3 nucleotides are TGTGCCAGCAGCTACCCCGGGACAGGGGACCACGAGCAGTACTTC.

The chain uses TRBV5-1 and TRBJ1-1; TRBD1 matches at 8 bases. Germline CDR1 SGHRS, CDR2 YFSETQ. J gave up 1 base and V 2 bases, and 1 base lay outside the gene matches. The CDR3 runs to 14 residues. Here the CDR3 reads CASSFDRGNTEAFF. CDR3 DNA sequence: TGCGCCAGCAGCTTCGACAGGGGGAACACTGAAGCTTTCTTT.

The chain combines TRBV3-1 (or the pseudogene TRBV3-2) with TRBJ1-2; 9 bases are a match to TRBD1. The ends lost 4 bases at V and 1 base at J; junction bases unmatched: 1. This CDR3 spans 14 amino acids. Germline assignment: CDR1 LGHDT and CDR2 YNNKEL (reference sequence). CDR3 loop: CASSPGQGNYGYTF. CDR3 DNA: TGTGCCAGCAGCCCGGGACAGGGTAACTATGGCTACACCTTC.

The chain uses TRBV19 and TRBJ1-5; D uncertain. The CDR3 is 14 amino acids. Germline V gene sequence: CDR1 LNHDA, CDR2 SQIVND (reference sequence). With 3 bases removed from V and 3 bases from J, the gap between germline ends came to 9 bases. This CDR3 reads CASSIGWNNQPQHF. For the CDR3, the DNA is TGTGCCAGTAGTATCGGGTGGAACAATCAGCCCCAGCATTTT.

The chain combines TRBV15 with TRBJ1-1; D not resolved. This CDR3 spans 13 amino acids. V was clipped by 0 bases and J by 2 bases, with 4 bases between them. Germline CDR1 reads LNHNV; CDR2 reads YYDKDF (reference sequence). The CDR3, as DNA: TGTGCCACCAGCAGAGATTCAAACACTGAAGCTTTCTTT. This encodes CATSRDSNTEAFF.

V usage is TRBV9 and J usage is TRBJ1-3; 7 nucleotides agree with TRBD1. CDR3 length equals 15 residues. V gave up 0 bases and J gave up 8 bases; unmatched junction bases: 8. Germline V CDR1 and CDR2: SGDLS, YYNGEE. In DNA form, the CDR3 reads TGTGCCAGCAGCGTAGATGCAGGGGGATTGGACACCATATATTTT. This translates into CASSVDAGGLDTIYF.

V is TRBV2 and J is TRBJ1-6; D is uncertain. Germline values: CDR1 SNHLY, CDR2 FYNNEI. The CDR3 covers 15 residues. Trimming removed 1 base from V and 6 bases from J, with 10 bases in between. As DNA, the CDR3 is TGTGCCAGCAGTGAAGGTCAGGCAGTTAATTCACCCCTCCACTTT. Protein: CASSEGQAVNSPLHF.

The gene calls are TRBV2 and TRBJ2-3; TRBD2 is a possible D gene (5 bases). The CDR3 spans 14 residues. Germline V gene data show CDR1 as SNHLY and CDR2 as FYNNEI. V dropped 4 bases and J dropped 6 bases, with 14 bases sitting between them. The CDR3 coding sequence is TGTGCCAGCAGTGTAGGTCTAGCAATTGATACGCAGTATTTT. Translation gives CASSVGLAIDTQYF. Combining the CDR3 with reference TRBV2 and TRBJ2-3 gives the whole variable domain EPEVTQTPSHQVTQMGQEVILRCVPISNHLYFYWYRQILGQKVEFLVSFYNNEISEKSEIFDDQFSVERPDGSNFTLKIRSTKLEDSAMYFCASSVGLAIDTQYFGPGTRLTVL.

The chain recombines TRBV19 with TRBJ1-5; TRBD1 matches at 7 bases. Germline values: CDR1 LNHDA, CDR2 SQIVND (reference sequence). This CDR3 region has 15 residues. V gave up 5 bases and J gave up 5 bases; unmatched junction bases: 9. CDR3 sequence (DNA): TGTGCCAGTAGTTTTTGGGGACAGATGGATCAGCCCCAGCATTTT. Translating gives CASSFWGQMDQPQHF.

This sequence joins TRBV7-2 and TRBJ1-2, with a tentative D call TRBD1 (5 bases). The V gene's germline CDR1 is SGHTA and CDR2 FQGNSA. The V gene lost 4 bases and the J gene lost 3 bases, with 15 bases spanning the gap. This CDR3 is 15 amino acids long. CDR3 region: CASSSSGGSHYGYTF. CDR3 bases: TGTGCCAGCAGCTCATCGGGGGGGTCGCACTATGGCTACACCTTC.

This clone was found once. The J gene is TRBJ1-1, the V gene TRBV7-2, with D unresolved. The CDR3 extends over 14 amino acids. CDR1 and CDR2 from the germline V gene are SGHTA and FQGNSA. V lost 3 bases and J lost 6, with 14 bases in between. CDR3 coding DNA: TGTGCCAGCAGCTTGGGTTTTCGGGGATCTGAAGCTTTCTTT. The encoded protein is CASSLGFRGSEAFF.

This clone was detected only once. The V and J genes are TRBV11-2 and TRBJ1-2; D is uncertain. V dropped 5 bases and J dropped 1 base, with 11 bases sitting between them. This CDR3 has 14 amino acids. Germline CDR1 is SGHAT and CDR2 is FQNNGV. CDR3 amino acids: CASSPTDLNYGYTF. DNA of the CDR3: TGTGCCAGCAGCCCAACAGACCTTAACTATGGCTACACCTTC.

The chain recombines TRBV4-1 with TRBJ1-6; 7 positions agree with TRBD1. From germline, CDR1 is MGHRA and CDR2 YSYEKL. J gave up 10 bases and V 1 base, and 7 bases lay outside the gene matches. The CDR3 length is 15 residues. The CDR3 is CASSQVDRERSPLHF. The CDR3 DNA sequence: TGCGCCAGCAGCCAAGTAGACAGGGAACGGTCACCCCTCCACTTT.

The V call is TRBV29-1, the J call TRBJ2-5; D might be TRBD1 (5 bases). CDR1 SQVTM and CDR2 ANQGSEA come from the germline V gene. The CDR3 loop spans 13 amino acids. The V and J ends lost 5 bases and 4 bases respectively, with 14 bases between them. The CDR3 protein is CSVIRGSRETQYF. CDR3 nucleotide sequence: TGCAGCGTTATAAGGGGATCTCGAGAGACCCAGTACTTC.

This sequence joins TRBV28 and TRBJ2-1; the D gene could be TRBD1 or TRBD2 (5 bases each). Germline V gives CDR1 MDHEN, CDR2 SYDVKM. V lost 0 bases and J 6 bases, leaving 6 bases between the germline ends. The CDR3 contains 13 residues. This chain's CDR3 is CASSLWGTNEQFF. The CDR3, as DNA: TGTGCCAGCAGTTTATGGGGGACCAATGAGCAGTTCTTC.

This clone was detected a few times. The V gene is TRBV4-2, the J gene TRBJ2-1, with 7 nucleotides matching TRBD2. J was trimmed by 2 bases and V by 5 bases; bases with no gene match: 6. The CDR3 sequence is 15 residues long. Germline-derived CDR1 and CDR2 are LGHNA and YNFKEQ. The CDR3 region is CASSSGGGPYNEQFF. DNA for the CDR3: TGTGCCAGCAGCTCGGGGGGAGGCCCCTACAATGAGCAGTTCTTC.

DNA for the CDR3: TGTGCCAGCAGCTTGGGCACAGATGGCTACACCTTC. This sequence encodes CASSLGTDGYTF. The chain joins TRBV5-4 to TRBJ1-2, with unresolved D. The germline gives CDR1 SGHNT, CDR2 YYREEE (reference sequence). V lost 0 bases and J lost 6, with 6 bases in between. The CDR3 length is 12 residues.